The clone carrying this TCR beta chain was seen only a few times. As yet, its antigen is unknown. This CDR3 spans 16 amino acids. Trimming pared 4 bases from V and 0 bases from J, leaving 13 bases between. Germline V CDR1 and CDR2: MNHEY, SMNVEV (reference sequence). Together with a sample-barcoded 5' primer, a J-beta primer mix was included in a second PCR lasting about 7 to 11 cycles. From each sample, at least 3 million paired-end reads containing CDR3 were obtained. TCRdb re-derived calls from the 5' RACE reads in MiXCR, one entry per CDR3 protein. The sample shows 1,100,000 or so distinct CDR3 sequences, around 45% of them seen only once. The data stem from a study of blood T cells in healthy people across ages. Whole-study findings and limits: Roughly linear age-related decline in beta diversity appeared, significant by age around 38. Using unsorted PBMCs precluded a conclusive naive versus antigen-experienced comparison.

Sample donors were healthy Caucasian individuals that came from Russia, aged about 6 to 95. The sequence came from a woman aged 55-75 years in good health. The chain links TRBV27 to TRBJ2-4; no reliable D call. The sample taken for sequencing was blood. The CDR3 loop reads CASSSPLLIAKNIQYF. In DNA, the CDR3 is TGTGCCAGCAGTTCACCCCTACTGATAGCCAAAAACATTCAGTACTTC.